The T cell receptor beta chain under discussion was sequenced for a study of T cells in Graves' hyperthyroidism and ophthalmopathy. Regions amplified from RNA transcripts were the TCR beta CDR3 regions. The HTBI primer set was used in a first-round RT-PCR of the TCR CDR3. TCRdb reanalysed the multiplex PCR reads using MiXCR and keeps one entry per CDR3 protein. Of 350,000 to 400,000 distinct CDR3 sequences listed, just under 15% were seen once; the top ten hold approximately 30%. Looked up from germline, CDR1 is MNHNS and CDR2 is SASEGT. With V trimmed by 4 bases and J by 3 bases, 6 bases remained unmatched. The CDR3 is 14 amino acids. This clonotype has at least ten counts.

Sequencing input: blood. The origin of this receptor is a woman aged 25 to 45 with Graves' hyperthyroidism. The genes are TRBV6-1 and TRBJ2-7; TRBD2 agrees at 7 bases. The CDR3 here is CASSGGRGGYEQYF. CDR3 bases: TGTGCCAGCAGTGGGGGGAGGGGCGGCTACGAGCAGTACTTC.